This T cell receptor (beta chain) comes out of a study of cytomegalovirus exposure and HLA in healthy donors. Notes on the study in general: Some highly shared sequence variants likely arose as a pipeline artifact.

Turning to this clone: What it recognizes is unknown.

With 4 bases removed from V and 6 bases from J, the gap between germline ends came to 7 bases. The germline V gene encodes CDR1 MDHEN and CDR2 SYDVKM. The CDR3 is 12 amino acids. The PCR contained 60 Vbeta and 13 Jbeta primers. The assay was immunoSEQ multiplex PCR, and TCRdb's table has in-frame clones only and misses some. The repertoire holds some 120,000 clones, with 75% to 80% as singletons. This TCR derives from a woman in her 40s in good health and CMV-seronegative. The specimen sequenced was PBMCs. The V and J genes are TRBV28 and TRBJ2-4, with a tentative D call TRBD2 (6 bases). Here the CDR3 reads CASSWRGNIQYF. In nucleotides, the CDR3 is TGTGCCAGCAGTTGGCGGGGAAACATTCAGTACTTC.